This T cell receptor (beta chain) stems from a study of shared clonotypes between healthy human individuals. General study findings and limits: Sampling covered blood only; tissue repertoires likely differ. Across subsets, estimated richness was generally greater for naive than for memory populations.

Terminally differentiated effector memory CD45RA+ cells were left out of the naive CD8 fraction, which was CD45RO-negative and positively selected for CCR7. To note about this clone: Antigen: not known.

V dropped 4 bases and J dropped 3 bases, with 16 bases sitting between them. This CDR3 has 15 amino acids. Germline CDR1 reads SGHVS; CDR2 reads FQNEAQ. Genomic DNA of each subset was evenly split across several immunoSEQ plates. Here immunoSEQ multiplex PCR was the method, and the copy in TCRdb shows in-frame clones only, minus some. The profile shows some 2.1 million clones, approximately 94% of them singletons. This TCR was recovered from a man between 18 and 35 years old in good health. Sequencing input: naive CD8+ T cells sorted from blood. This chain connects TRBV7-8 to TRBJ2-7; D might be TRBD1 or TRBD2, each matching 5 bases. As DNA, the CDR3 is TGTGCCAGCAGCTCCTGGACACTAGGGGACTACGAGCAGTACTTC. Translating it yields CASSSWTLGDYEQYF.